Listed below are T cell receptor beta chains from one sample, sequenced in a study of OX40 agonist ivuxolimab in advanced cancers. TCRdb keeps only in-frame clones here, not all; method: immunoSEQ multiplex PCR. Of about 120,000 clones listed, just under 95% are singletons. Material: CD4+ or CD8+ T cells sorted from blood, obtained in a trial of the OX40 agonist ivuxolimab. The receptors shown here come from an adult with an advanced solid tumor such as melanoma, head and neck, liver or kidney cancer. The CDR3 runs from the conserved cysteine through the conserved F or W. The order of the fields is D gene, clone size, J gene, V gene, CDR3 DNA, CDR3 protein. The D gene is left open where the match is weak. A row's size may be missing; if present it is once, few, many or a size class.

d_gene: TRBD1
abundance: NA
j_gene: TRBJ2-1
v_gene: TRBV11-2
CDR3nt: TGTGCCAGCAGCCAAAGACCGGGACAGGGCGCCCATGAGCAGTTCTTC
CDR3aa: CASSQRPGQGAHEQFF

d_gene: TRBD1
abundance: NA
j_gene: TRBJ1-2
v_gene: TRBV7-6
CDR3nt: TGTGCCAGCAGTCCGGGACAGGGGGTTGGCTACACCTTC
CDR3aa: CASSPGQGVGYTF

d_gene: NA
abundance: NA
j_gene: TRBJ1-1
v_gene: TRBV19
CDR3nt: TGTGCCAGTAGTATAGACGTTAACAGGGCGAACACTGAAGCTTTCTTT
CDR3aa: CASSIDVNRANTEAFF

d_gene: TRBD2
abundance: NA
j_gene: TRBJ2-5
v_gene: TRBV30
CDR3nt: TGTGCCTGGAGCGGGGGGGGAGGGAAAGAGACCCAGTACTTC
CDR3aa: CAWSGGGGKETQYF

d_gene: NA
abundance: NA
j_gene: TRBJ1-6
v_gene: TRBV15
CDR3nt: TGTGCCACCAGCAGAGATCTGAAGGATAATTCACCCCTCCACTTT
CDR3aa: CATSRDLKDNSPLHF

d_gene: NA
abundance: NA
j_gene: TRBJ2-7
v_gene: TRBV6-5
CDR3nt: TGTGCCAGCAGTGCTCGAGGGGGGGGCTACGAGCAGTACTTC
CDR3aa: CASSARGGGYEQYF

d_gene: TRBD1
abundance: NA
j_gene: TRBJ2-5
v_gene: TRBV7-9
CDR3nt: TGTGCCAGCAGCCCCCGGGACAGGGGCCCCCTACAAGAGACCCAGTACTTC
CDR3aa: CASSPRDRGPLQETQYF

d_gene: TRBD1
abundance: NA
j_gene: TRBJ2-3
v_gene: TRBV25-1
CDR3nt: TGTGCCAGCAGTTCCAGGGGGCCGGTGGCAGATACGCAGTATTTT
CDR3aa: CASSSRGPVADTQYF

d_gene: TRBD2
abundance: NA
j_gene: TRBJ2-3
v_gene: TRBV5-4
CDR3nt: TGTGCCAGCAGCACTAGCGGCGGCACAGATACGCAGTATTTT
CDR3aa: CASSTSGGTDTQYF

d_gene: NA
abundance: once
j_gene: TRBJ1-1
v_gene: TRBV28
CDR3nt: TGTGCCAGCAGCCCCCCCAGGGGAAACACTGAAGCTTTCTTT
CDR3aa: CASSPPRGNTEAFF

d_gene: TRBD2
abundance: NA
j_gene: TRBJ2-5
v_gene: TRBV5-1
CDR3nt: TGCGCCAGCAGCTTGGGATCAGGGAGCGGGAGCATGGGGGAGACCCAGTACTTC
CDR3aa: CASSLGSGSGSMGETQYF

d_gene: NA
abundance: once
j_gene: TRBJ2-7
v_gene: TRBV6-6
CDR3nt: TGTGCCAGCAGTTACGTCGGATCCTCCACCTACGAGCAGTACTTC
CDR3aa: CASSYVGSSTYEQYF

d_gene: TRBD2
abundance: NA
j_gene: TRBJ2-7
v_gene: TRBV15
CDR3nt: TGTGCCACCAGCAGAGGGCTAGCGGGATTGTACGAGCAGTACTTC
CDR3aa: CATSRGLAGLYEQYF

d_gene: NA
abundance: NA
j_gene: TRBJ2-3
v_gene: TRBV5-1
CDR3nt: TGCGCCAGCAGCTTGTATTCAGGAGTGGATACGCAGTATTTT
CDR3aa: CASSLYSGVDTQYF

d_gene: NA
abundance: NA
j_gene: TRBJ2-1
v_gene: TRBV28
CDR3nt: TGTGCCAGCAGTTCTCTCCCGCATGAGCAGTTCTTC
CDR3aa: CASSSLPHEQFF

d_gene: NA
abundance: NA
j_gene: TRBJ1-1
v_gene: TRBV10-3
CDR3nt: TGTGCCAGCCGGGGCGGAGAGGGGACTGAAGCTTTCTTT
CDR3aa: CASRGGEGTEAFF

d_gene: NA
abundance: NA
j_gene: TRBJ2-2
v_gene: TRBV29-1
CDR3nt: TGCAGCGTTGGAAACACCGGGGAGCTGTTTTTT
CDR3aa: CSVGNTGELFF

d_gene: NA
abundance: NA
j_gene: TRBJ2-3
v_gene: TRBV18
CDR3nt: TGTGCCAGCTCACTACAGGAGCGGGCAGATACGCAGTATTTT
CDR3aa: CASSLQERADTQYF

d_gene: NA
abundance: NA
j_gene: TRBJ2-3
v_gene: TRBV27
CDR3nt: TGTGCCACCTCGGGGGCAGCAGTCACAGATACGCAGTATTTT
CDR3aa: CATSGAAVTDTQYF

d_gene: NA
abundance: once
j_gene: TRBJ1-2
v_gene: TRBV28
CDR3nt: TGTGCCAGCACCGTGGGCGGAAGGCGGCCCTATGGCTACACCTTC
CDR3aa: CASTVGGRRPYGYTF

d_gene: TRBD1
abundance: NA
j_gene: TRBJ1-2
v_gene: TRBV30
CDR3nt: TGTGCCTGGACAATAAGCCCGGGACAGGGGGGAGTCTACACCTTC
CDR3aa: CAWTISPGQGGVYTF

d_gene: TRBD1
abundance: NA
j_gene: TRBJ2-1
v_gene: TRBV5-1
CDR3nt: TGCGCCAGCAGCTTGGGGACAGGGGTGGACGGTGAGCAGTTCTTC
CDR3aa: CASSLGTGVDGEQFF

d_gene: NA
abundance: NA
j_gene: TRBJ1-4
v_gene: TRBV7-9
CDR3nt: TGTGCCAGCAGCTTCCCTAGGAGGGGAGGAAATGAAAAACTGTTTTTT
CDR3aa: CASSFPRRGGNEKLFF

d_gene: NA
abundance: NA
j_gene: TRBJ2-5
v_gene: TRBV7-8
CDR3nt: TGTGCCAGCAGTTTCCAAGCGGGAACAGGGGAGACCCAGTACTTC
CDR3aa: CASSFQAGTGETQYF

d_gene: NA
abundance: NA
j_gene: TRBJ1-4
v_gene: TRBV9
CDR3nt: TGTGCCAGCAGCGTAGGCCCAGACAATGAAAAACTGTTTTTT
CDR3aa: CASSVGPDNEKLFF

d_gene: NA
abundance: NA
j_gene: TRBJ2-2
v_gene: TRBV29-1
CDR3nt: TGCAGCGCCAGAGGACAGTCGAACACCGGGGAGCTGTTTTTT
CDR3aa: CSARGQSNTGELFF

d_gene: NA
abundance: NA
j_gene: TRBJ2-5
v_gene: TRBV10-3
CDR3nt: TGTGCCATCAGCCTCGGACGAGAGACCCAGTACTTC
CDR3aa: CAISLGRETQYF

d_gene: NA
abundance: NA
j_gene: TRBJ2-1
v_gene: TRBV5-1
CDR3nt: TGCGCCAGCAGCTTGCTACAGGGTAACTACAATGAGCAGTTCTTC
CDR3aa: CASSLLQGNYNEQFF

d_gene: NA
abundance: once
j_gene: TRBJ2-5
v_gene: TRBV2
CDR3nt: TGTGGGGGGCAGACTGACCTCGGGTCCCAGTACTTC
CDR3aa: CGGQTDLGSQYF

d_gene: TRBD1
abundance: few
j_gene: TRBJ1-4
v_gene: TRBV7-8
CDR3nt: TGTGCCAGCAGCCGTCCGGGACAGGGGTATTTGTTTTTT
CDR3aa: CASSRPGQGYLFF

d_gene: NA
abundance: NA
j_gene: TRBJ2-7
v_gene: TRBV6-6
CDR3nt: TGTGCCAGCAGCTCCTTGGAGCTGGGGGAGCAGTACTTC
CDR3aa: CASSSLELGEQYF

d_gene: TRBD2
abundance: once
j_gene: TRBJ2-1
v_gene: TRBV6-1
CDR3nt: TGTGCCAGCAGTAAACTAGCGGGAGGCTACAATGAGCAGTTCTTC
CDR3aa: CASSKLAGGYNEQFF

d_gene: NA
abundance: NA
j_gene: TRBJ2-7
v_gene: TRBV7-2
CDR3nt: TGTGCCAGCAGCTTAAGGCAGGACAACTACGAGCAGTACTTC
CDR3aa: CASSLRQDNYEQYF

d_gene: TRBD1
abundance: NA
j_gene: TRBJ2-7
v_gene: TRBV7-2
CDR3nt: TGTGCCAGCAGGGGGACAGGGATCTACGAGCAGTACTTC
CDR3aa: CASRGTGIYEQYF

d_gene: TRBD1
abundance: NA
j_gene: TRBJ1-5
v_gene: TRBV6-1
CDR3nt: TGTGCCAGCTCCACCGGGACAGGGAGAAATCAGCCCCAGCATTTT
CDR3aa: CASSTGTGRNQPQHF

d_gene: NA
abundance: once
j_gene: TRBJ2-2
v_gene: TRBV5-4
CDR3nt: TGTGCCAGCAGCTTTCTGGCCGGGGAGCTGTTTTTT
CDR3aa: CASSFLAGELFF

d_gene: TRBD1
abundance: NA
j_gene: TRBJ1-2
v_gene: TRBV19
CDR3nt: TGTGCCAGTACCCCGACAGGGGAGGGCGGTGGCTACACCTTC
CDR3aa: CASTPTGEGGGYTF

d_gene: TRBD2
abundance: NA
j_gene: TRBJ2-1
v_gene: TRBV7-8
CDR3nt: TGTGCCAGCAGCTTAAGAACTAGCGGGGGACATAAAAACAATGAGCAGTTCTTC
CDR3aa: CASSLRTSGGHKNNEQFF

d_gene: NA
abundance: NA
j_gene: TRBJ1-4
v_gene: TRBV28
CDR3nt: TGTGCCAGCAGTTCGTTACAGTCGGGGGCCAAGGAAAAACTGTTTTTT
CDR3aa: CASSSLQSGAKEKLFF

d_gene: NA
abundance: NA
j_gene: TRBJ2-2
v_gene: TRBV5-4
CDR3nt: TGTGCCACCCTGGGAGCGGCCAACACCGGGGAGCTGTTTTTT
CDR3aa: CATLGAANTGELFF

d_gene: TRBD1
abundance: NA
j_gene: TRBJ1-2
v_gene: TRBV5-4
CDR3nt: TGTGCCAGCAGCTTGGGGGGACAGGGCTCCTATGGCTACACCTTC
CDR3aa: CASSLGGQGSYGYTF

d_gene: NA
abundance: NA
j_gene: TRBJ2-1
v_gene: TRBV7-9
CDR3nt: TGTGCCAGCAGCCGACCTTGGGGTGAGCAGTTCTTC
CDR3aa: CASSRPWGEQFF

d_gene: TRBD2
abundance: NA
j_gene: TRBJ2-1
v_gene: TRBV18
CDR3nt: TGTGCCAGCTCACCACCGGGACTAGCACTTCACAATGAGCAGTTCTTC
CDR3aa: CASSPPGLALHNEQFF

d_gene: NA
abundance: NA
j_gene: TRBJ1-1
v_gene: TRBV28
CDR3nt: TGTGCCAGCAGTTTACGACCGGGAGGGACTGAAGCTTTCTTT
CDR3aa: CASSLRPGGTEAFF

d_gene: TRBD1
abundance: NA
j_gene: TRBJ1-1
v_gene: TRBV6-5
CDR3nt: TGTGCCAGCAGCTCGGACAGGGATACTGAAGCTTTCTTT
CDR3aa: CASSSDRDTEAFF

d_gene: TRBD2
abundance: once
j_gene: TRBJ2-3
v_gene: TRBV7-2
CDR3nt: TGTGCCAGCAGCCCGGGGGGGCTGGCAGATACGCAGTATTTT
CDR3aa: CASSPGGLADTQYF

d_gene: NA
abundance: few
j_gene: TRBJ2-7
v_gene: TRBV2
CDR3nt: TGTGCCAGCAGTGGTCAGGCCTACGAGCAGTACTTC
CDR3aa: CASSGQAYEQYF

d_gene: NA
abundance: NA
j_gene: TRBJ2-5
v_gene: TRBV7-9
CDR3nt: TGTGCCACCAATCTCGCCCCCCGGGACGGAGAGACCCAGTACTTC
CDR3aa: CATNLAPRDGETQYF

d_gene: NA
abundance: NA
j_gene: TRBJ1-1
v_gene: TRBV29-1
CDR3nt: TGCAGCGTTGAAGTTCAAGAGGGGTACACTGAAGCTTTCTTT
CDR3aa: CSVEVQEGYTEAFF

d_gene: NA
abundance: NA
j_gene: TRBJ1-3
v_gene: TRBV29-1
CDR3nt: TGCAGCGGGGGACTTTCCGACACCATATATTTT
CDR3aa: CSGGLSDTIYF

d_gene: NA
abundance: NA
j_gene: TRBJ1-6
v_gene: TRBV28
CDR3nt: TGTGCCAGCAGTTTTCTCGGGGGGACCGCGAGCTCACCCCTCCACTTT
CDR3aa: CASSFLGGTASSPLHF